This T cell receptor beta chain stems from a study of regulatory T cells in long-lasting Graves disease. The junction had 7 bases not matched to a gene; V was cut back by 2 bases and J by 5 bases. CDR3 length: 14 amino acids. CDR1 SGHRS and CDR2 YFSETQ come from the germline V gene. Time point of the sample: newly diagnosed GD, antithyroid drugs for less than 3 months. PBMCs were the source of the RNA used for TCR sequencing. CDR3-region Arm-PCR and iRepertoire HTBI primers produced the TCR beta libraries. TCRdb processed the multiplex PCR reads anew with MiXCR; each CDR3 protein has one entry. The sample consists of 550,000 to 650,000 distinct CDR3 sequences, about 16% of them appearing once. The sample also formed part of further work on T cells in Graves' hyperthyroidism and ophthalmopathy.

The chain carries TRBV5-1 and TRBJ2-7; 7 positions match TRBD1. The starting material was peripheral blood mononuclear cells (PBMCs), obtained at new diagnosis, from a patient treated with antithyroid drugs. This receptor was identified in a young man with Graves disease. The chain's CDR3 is CASSFSTGTNEQYF. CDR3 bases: TGCGCCAGCAGCTTCTCGACAGGGACAAACGAGCAGTACTTC.